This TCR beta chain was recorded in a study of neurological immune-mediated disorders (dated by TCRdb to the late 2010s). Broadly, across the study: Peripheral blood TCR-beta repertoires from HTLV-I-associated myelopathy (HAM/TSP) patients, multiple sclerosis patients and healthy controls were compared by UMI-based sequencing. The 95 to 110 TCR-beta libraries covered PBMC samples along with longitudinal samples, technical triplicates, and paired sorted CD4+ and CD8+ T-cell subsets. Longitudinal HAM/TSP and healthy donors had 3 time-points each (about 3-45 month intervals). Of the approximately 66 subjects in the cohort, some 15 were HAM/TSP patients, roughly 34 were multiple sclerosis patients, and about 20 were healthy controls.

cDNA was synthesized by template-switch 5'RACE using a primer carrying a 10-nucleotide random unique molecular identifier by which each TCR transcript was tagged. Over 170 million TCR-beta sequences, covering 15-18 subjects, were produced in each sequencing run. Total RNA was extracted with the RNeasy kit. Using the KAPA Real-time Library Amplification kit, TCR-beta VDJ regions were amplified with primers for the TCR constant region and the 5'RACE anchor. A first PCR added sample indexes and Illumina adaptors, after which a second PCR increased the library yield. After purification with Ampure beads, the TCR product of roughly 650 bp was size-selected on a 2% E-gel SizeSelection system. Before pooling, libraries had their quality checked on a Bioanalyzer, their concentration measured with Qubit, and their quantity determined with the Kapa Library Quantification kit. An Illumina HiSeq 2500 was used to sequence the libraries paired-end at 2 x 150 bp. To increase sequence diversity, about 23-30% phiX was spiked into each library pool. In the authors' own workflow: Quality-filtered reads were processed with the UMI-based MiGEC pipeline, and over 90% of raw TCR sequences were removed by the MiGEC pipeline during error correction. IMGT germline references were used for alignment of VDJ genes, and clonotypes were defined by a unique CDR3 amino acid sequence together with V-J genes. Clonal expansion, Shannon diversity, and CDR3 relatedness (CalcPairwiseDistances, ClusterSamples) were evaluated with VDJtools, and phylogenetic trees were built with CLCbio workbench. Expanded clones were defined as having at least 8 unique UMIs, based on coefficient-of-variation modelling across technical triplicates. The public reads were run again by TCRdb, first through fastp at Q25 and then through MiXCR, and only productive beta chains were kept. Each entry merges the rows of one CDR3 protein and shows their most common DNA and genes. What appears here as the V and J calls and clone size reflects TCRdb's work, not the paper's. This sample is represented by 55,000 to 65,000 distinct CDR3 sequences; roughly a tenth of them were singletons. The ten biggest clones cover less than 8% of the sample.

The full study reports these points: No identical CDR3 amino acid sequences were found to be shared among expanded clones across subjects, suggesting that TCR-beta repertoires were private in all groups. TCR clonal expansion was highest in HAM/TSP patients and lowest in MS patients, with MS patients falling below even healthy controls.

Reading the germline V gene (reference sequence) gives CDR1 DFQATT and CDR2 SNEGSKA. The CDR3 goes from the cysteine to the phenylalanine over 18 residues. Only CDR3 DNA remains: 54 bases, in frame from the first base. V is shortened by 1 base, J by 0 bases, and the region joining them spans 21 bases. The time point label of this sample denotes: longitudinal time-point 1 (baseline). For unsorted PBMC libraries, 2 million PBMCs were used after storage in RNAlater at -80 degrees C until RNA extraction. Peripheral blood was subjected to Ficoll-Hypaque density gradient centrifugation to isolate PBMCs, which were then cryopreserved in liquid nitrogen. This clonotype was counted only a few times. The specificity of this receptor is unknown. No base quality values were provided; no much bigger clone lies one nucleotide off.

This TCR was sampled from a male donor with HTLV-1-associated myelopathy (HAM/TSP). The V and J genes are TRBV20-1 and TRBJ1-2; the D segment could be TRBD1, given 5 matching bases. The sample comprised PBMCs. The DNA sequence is TGCAGTGCTAGAGCCACCTTGGGGGGTGTGACAGCTAACTATGGCTACACCTTC. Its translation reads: CSARATLGGVTANYGYTF.